This T cell receptor beta chain was captured in a study of blood T cell repertoires in COVID-19. Study at large: COVID-19 samples collected from the United States, Italy and Spain covered acute and convalescent phases. PBMCs, B-cell-depleted T cells, or T cells provided the cDNA or gDNA that made up the material.

Under the authors' procedure: By means of reference gene primer amplification, nucleated cell counts were estimated. Sequencing was performed with immunoSEQ multiplex PCR; in TCRdb, only in-frame clones are kept and a portion is missing. Clone size and the V and J calls come from that table; the DNA yielded D and trimming. The data show roughly 260,000 clones, about 88% seen once. This clonotype was obtained from a man aged 55 to 69 who had recovered from COVID-19. The sequenced sample consisted of peripheral blood.

CDR3 in DNA: TGTGCCAGCAGTTACCGAGGTAGCGGGGGGGATACGCAGTATTTT. Protein sequence: CASSYRGSGGDTQYF. The rearrangement uses TRBV6-5 and TRBJ2-3; 10 bases line up with TRBD2. The germline gives CDR1 MNHEY, CDR2 SVGAGI. V was pared by 2 bases and J by 6 bases, with 5 bases of the junction left unmatched. This CDR3 spans 15 amino acids.